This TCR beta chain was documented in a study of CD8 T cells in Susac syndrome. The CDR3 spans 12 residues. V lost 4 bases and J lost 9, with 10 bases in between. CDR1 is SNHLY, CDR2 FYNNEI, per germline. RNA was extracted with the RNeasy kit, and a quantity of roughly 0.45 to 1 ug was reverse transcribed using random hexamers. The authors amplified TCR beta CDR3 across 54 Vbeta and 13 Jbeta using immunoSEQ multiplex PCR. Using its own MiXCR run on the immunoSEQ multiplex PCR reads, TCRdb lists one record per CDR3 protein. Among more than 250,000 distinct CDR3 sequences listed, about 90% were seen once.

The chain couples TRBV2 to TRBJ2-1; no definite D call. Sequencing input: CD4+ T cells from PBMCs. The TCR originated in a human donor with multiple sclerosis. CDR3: CASSVRFTEQFF. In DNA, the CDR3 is TGTGCCAGCAGTGTGCGATTTACTGAGCAGTTCTTC. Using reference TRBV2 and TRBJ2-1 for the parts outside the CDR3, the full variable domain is EPEVTQTPSHQVTQMGQEVILRCVPISNHLYFYWYRQILGQKVEFLVSFYNNEISEKSEIFDDQFSVERPDGSNFTLKIRSTKLEDSAMYFCASSVRFTEQFFGPGTRLTVL.